The entry that follows covers one T cell receptor (beta chain) sequence. What it recognizes is unknown. The source of the sample is a study of early T cells in non-severe SARS-CoV-2 infection. As for the study in general: Sequencing input comprised bulk RNA from unsorted whole blood; chain pairing was not available.

Whole-study results and caveats: Anti-spike CD8 responses were favored in VDJdb matching, and private and CD4 specificities were missed.

As part of library construction, unique molecular identifiers were attached to individual cDNA molecules. One entry per CDR3 protein, called by TCRdb with MiXCR from the 5' RACE reads. In the table there are about 64,000 distinct CDR3 sequences, around 12% of which are singletons. Deletions cut 1 base from V and 0 bases from J, with 10 bases between. There are 16 residues in the CDR3. Germline CDR1 MDHEN, CDR2 SYDVKM. The chain carries TRBV28 and TRBJ1-5, with D possibly being TRBD1 (6 bases). The sequence was collected from an adult who was a healthcare worker with PCR-confirmed SARS-CoV-2 infection or an uninfected control (not recorded which). Sequencing was performed on whole blood, taken at baseline. CDR3 bases: TGTGCCAGCAGTTTATTTGGGGGGCTTAGCAATCAGCCCCAGCATTTT. This translates into CASSLFGGLSNQPQHF.